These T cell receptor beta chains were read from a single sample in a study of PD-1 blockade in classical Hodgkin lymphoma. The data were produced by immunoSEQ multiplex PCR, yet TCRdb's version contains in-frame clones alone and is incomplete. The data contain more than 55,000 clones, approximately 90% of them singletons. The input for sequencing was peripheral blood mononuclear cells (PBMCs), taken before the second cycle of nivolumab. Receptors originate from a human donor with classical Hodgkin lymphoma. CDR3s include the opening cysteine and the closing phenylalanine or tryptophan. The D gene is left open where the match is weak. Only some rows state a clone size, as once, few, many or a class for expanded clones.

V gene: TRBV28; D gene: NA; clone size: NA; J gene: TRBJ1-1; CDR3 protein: CASSLSGAWATEAFF; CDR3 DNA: TGTGCCAGCAGTTTATCGGGGGCATGGGCCACTGAAGCTTTCTTT
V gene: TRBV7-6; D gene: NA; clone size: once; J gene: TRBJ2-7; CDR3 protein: CASSQMTSAYEQYF; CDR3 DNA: TGTGCCAGCAGCCAAATGACAAGTGCCTACGAGCAGTACTTC
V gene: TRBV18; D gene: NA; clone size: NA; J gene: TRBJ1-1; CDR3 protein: CASSPPSRKDTEAFF; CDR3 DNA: TGTGCCAGCTCACCACCATCGAGGAAGGACACTGAAGCTTTCTTT
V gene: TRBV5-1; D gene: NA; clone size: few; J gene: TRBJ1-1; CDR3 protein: CASSNRAEAFF; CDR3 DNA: TGCGCCAGCAGTAACAGGGCTGAAGCTTTCTTT
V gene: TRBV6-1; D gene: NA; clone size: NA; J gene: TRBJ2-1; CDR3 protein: CASSEIRDMNNEQFF; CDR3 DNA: TGTGCCAGCAGTGAAATCCGGGACATGAACAATGAGCAGTTCTTC
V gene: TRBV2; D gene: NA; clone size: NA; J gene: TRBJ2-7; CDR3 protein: CASSELGSSSYEQYF; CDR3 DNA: TGTGCCAGCAGTGAATTAGGCTCCAGTTCCTACGAGCAGTACTTC
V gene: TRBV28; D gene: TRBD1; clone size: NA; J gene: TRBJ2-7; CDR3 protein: CASSLRQGGREQYF; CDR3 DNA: TGTGCCAGCAGTTTACGACAGGGCGGTCGGGAGCAGTACTTC
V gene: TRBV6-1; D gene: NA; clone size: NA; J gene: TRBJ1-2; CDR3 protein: CASSEALVQYGYTF; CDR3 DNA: TGTGCCAGCAGTGAAGCTCTAGTACAATATGGCTACACCTTC
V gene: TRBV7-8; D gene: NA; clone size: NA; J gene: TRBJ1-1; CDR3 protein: CASSLRENTEAFF; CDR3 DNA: TGTGCCAGCAGCTTACGGGAGAACACTGAAGCTTTCTTT
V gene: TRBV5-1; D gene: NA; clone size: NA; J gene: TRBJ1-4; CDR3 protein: CASSLVGGANNEKLFF; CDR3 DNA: TGCGCCAGCAGCTTGGTGGGGGGCGCCAACAATGAAAAACTGTTTTTT
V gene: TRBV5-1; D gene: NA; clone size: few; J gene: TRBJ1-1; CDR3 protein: CASSLEAPGNTEAFF; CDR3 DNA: TGCGCCAGCAGCTTGGAGGCGCCGGGGAACACTGAAGCTTTCTTT
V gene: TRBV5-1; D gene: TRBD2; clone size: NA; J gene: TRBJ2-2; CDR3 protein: CASSSSGAPNTGELFF; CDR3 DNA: TGCGCCAGCAGCAGTAGCGGGGCCCCGAACACCGGGGAGCTGTTTTTT
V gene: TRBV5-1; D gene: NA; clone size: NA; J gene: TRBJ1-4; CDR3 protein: CASSLDSSNEKLFF; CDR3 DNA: TGCGCCAGCAGCTTGGACAGCTCTAATGAAAAACTGTTTTTT
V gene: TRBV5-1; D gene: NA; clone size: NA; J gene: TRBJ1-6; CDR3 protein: CASSLGPGLNSPLHF; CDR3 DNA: TGCGCCAGCAGCTTGGGCCCAGGGCTTAATTCACCCCTCCACTTT
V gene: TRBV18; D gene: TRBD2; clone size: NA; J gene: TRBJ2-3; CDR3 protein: CASSRRGADADTQYF; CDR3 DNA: TGTGCCAGCTCACGGCGGGGGGCCGACGCAGATACGCAGTATTTT
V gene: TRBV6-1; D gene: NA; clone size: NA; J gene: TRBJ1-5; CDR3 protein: CASSPYSNQPQHF; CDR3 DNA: TGTGCCAGCTCACCTTATAGCAATCAGCCCCAGCATTTT
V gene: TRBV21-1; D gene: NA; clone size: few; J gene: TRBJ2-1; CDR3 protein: CASSKSPETGGLFDEQFF; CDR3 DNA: TGTGCCAGCAGCAAGTCACCCGAGACAGGGGGCCTTTTCGATGAGCAGTTCTTC
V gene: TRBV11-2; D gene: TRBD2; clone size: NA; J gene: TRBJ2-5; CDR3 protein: CASSTAGGQETQYF; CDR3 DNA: TGTGCCAGCAGCACGGCGGGGGGGCAAGAGACCCAGTACTTC
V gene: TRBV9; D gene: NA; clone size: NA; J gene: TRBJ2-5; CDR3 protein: CASSVGGPAETQYF; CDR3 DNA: TGTGCCAGCAGCGTAGGGGGACCCGCGGAGACCCAGTACTTC
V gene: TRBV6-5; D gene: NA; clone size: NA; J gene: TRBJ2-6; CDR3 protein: CASTKGSGANVLTF; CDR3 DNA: TGTGCCAGCACCAAAGGCTCTGGGGCCAACGTCCTGACTTTC
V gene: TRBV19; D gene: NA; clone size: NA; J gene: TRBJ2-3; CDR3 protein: CASRGSLTQYF; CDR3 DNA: TGTGCCAGTAGGGGATCACTGACGCAGTATTTT
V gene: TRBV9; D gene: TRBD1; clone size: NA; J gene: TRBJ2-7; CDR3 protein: CASSVADTGTGYEQYF; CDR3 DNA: TGTGCCAGCAGCGTAGCAGATACCGGGACAGGGTACGAGCAGTACTTC
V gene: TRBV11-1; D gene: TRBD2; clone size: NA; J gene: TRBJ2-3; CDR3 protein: CASSSWGGREVDTQYF; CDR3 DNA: TGTGCCAGCAGCTCGTGGGGTGGGAGGGAGGTAGATACGCAGTATTTT
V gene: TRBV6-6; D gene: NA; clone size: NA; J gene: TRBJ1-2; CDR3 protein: CASRSGLSKDYGYTF; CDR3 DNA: TGTGCCAGCAGGTCGGGGTTATCTAAGGACTATGGCTACACCTTC
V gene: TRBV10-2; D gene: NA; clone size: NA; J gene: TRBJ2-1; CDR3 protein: CASSDWGAVGDEQFF; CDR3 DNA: TGCGCCAGCAGTGATTGGGGGGCAGTTGGCGATGAGCAGTTCTTC
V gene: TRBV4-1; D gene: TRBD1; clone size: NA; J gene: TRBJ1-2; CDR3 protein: CASRQGAQGLYGYTF; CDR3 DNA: TGCGCCAGCAGGCAGGGGGCGCAGGGGCTTTATGGCTACACCTTC
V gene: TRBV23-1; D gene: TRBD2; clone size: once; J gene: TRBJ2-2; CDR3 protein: CASSRGGLGRTNTGELFF; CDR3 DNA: TGCGCCAGCAGTCGGGGGGGATTGGGACGGACGAACACCGGGGAGCTGTTTTTT
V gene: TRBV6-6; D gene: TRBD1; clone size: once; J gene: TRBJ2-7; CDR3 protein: CASSIPGQGNKYF; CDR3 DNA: TGTGCCAGCAGTATTCCCGGACAGGGTAATAAGTACTTC
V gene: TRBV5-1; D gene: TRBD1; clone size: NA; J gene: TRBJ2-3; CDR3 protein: CASSLRQGSDTQYF; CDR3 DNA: TGCGCCAGCAGCCTCCGACAGGGGTCAGATACGCAGTATTTT
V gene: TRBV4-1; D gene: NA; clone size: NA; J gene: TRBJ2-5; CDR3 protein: CASSQVVGWIQYF; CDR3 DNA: TGCGCCAGCAGCCAAGTGGTAGGGTGGATCCAGTACTTC
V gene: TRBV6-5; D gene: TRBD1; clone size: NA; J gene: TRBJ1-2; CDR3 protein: CASSSPDRSLYGYTF; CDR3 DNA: TGTGCCAGCAGTTCCCCGGACAGGTCCCTCTATGGCTACACCTTC
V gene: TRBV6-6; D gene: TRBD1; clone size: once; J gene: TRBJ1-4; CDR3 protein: CASNGGQGAGKLFF; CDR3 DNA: TGTGCCAGCAACGGGGGACAGGGGGCTGGAAAACTGTTTTTT
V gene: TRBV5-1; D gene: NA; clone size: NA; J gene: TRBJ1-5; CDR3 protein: CASSLVGGNNQPQHF; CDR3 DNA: TGCGCCAGCAGCTTGGTGGGCGGGAACAATCAGCCCCAGCATTTT
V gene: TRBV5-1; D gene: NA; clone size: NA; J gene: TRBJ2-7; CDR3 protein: CASSLDIYYEQYF; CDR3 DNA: TGCGCCAGCAGCTTGGACATCTACTACGAGCAGTACTTC
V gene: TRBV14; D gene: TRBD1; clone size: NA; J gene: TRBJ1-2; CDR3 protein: CASSPGGSYTF; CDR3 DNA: TGTGCCAGCAGCCCAGGGGGGAGCTACACCTTC
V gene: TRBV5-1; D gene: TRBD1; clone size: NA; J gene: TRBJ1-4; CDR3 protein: CASSIGTGLTNEKLFF; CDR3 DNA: TGCGCCAGCAGCATCGGGACAGGGTTAACTAATGAAAAACTGTTTTTT
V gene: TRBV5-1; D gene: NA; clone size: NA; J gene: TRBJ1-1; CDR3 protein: CATSPGSMNTEAFF; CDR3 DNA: TGCGCCACCTCCCCGGGCAGCATGAACACTGAAGCTTTCTTT
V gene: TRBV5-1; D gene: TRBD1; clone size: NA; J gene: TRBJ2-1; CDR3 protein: CASSPPGTGHGGNEQFF; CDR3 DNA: TGCGCCAGCAGCCCTCCCGGGACAGGGCATGGGGGCAATGAGCAGTTCTTC
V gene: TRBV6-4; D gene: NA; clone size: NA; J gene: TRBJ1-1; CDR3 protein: CASRLGLGNTEAFF; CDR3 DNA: TGTGCCAGCAGACTTGGCCTCGGGAACACTGAAGCTTTCTTT
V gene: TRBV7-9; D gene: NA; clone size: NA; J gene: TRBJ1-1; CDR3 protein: CASIRDDLGTEAFF; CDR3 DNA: TGTGCCAGCATCAGGGACGATCTCGGCACTGAAGCTTTCTTT
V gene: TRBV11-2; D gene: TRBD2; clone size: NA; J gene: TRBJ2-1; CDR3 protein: CASSLAGTSPRRGEQFF; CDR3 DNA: TGTGCCAGCAGCTTAGCCGGGACTAGCCCTAGACGTGGTGAGCAGTTCTTC
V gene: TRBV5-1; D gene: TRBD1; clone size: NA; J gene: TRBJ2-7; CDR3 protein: CASSSNAGQGTYEQYF; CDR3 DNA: TGCGCCAGCAGCTCCAATGCCGGACAGGGCACCTACGAGCAGTACTTC